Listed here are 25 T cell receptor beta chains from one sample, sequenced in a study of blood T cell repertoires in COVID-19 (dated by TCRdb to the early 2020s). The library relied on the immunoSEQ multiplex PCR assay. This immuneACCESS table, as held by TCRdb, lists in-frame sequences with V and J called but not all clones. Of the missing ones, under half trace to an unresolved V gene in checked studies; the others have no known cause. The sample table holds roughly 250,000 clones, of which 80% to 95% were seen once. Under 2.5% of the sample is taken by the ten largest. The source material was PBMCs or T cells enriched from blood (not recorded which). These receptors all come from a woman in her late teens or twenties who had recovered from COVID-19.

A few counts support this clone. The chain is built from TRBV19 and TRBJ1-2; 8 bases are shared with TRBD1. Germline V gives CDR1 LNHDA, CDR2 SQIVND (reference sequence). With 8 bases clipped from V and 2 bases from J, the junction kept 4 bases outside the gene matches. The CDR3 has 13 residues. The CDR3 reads CASGQGRNYGYTF. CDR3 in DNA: TGTGCCAGTGGACAGGGAAGGAACTATGGCTACACCTTC.

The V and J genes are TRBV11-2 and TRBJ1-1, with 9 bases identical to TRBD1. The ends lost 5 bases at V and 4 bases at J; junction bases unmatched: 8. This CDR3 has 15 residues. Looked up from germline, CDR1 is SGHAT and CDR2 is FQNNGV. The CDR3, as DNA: TGTGCCAGCAGCCCATGGGGACAGGGCACCACTGAAGCTTTCTTT. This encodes CASSPWGQGTTEAFF.

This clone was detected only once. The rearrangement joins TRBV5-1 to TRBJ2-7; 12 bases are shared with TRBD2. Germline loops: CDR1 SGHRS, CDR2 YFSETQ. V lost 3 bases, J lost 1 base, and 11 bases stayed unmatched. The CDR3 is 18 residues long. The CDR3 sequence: CASSSYLAGGPGSYEQYF. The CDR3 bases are TGCGCCAGCAGCTCGTACCTAGCGGGAGGGCCTGGGTCCTACGAGCAGTACTTC.

CDR3 bases: TGTGCCAGCAGTTTATGGGGGGGGACCACTGAAGCTTTCTTT. This translates into CASSLWGGTTEAFF. The chain couples TRBV27 to TRBJ1-1; D is possibly TRBD1 (5 bases). The length of the CDR3 is 14 residues. Trimming removed 1 base from V and 4 bases from J, with 10 bases in between. CDR1 and CDR2 from the germline V gene are MNHEY and SMNVEV (reference sequence).

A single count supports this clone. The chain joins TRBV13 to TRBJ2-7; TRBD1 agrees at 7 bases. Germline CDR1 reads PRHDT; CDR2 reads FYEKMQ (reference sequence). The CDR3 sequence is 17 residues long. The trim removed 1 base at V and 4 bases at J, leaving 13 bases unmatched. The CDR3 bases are TGTGCCAGCAGCTTAGTAGGGCAGGGGGAGCGGTGGTACGAGCAGTACTTC. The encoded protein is CASSLVGQGERWYEQYF.

CDR3 sequence: CASSNRARMNTEAFF. The CDR3 nucleotides read TGTGCCAGCAGCAACAGGGCTAGGATGAACACTGAAGCTTTCTTT. The V gene is TRBV3-1 (or the pseudogene TRBV3-2), the J gene TRBJ1-1, with TRBD1 as a possible D gene (6 bases). Between the trimmed V and J ends, which lost 5 bases and 0 bases, there was a span of 13 bases. The CDR3 covers 15 residues. Germline V gives CDR1 LGHDT, CDR2 YNNKEL (reference sequence).

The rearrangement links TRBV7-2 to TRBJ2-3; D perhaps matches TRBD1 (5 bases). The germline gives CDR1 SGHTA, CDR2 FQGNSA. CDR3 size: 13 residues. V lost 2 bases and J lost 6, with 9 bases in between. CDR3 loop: CASSLIQGDTQYF. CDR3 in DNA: TGTGCCAGCAGCTTAATCCAGGGTGATACGCAGTATTTT. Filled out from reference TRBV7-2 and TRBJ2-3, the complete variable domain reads GAGVSQSPSNKVTEKGKDVELRCDPISGHTALYWYRQSLGQGLEFLIYFQGNSAPDKSGLPSDRFSAERTGGSVSTLTIQRTQQEDSAVYLCASSLIQGDTQYFGPGTRLTVL.

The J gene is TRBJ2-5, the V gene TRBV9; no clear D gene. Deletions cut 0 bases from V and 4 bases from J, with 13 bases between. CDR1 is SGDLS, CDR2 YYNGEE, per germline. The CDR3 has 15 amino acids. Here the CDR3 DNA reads TGTGCCAGCAGCGTAGGGAGACCGGTGGGAGAGACCCAGTACTTC. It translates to CASSVGRPVGETQYF.

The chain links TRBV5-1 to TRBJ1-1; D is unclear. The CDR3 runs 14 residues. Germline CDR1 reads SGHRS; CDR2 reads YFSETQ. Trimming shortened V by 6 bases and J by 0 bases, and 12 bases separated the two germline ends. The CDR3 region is CASKANSLNTEAFF. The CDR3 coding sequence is TGCGCCAGCAAGGCGAACAGTTTGAACACTGAAGCTTTCTTT.

CDR3 residues: CASSSSRGTGSDTQYF. In nucleotides, the CDR3 is TGTGCCAGCAGTTCCTCCCGGGGGACCGGGTCAGATACGCAGTATTTT. V and J are TRBV7-9 and TRBJ2-3, with D perhaps TRBD2 (6 bases). CDR3 length equals 16 residues. Trimming pared 6 bases from V and 4 bases from J, leaving 20 bases between. The germline V gene has CDR1 SEHNR and CDR2 FQNEAQ (reference sequence). The complete variable domain, with remaining parts taken from reference TRBV7-9 and TRBJ2-3, reads DTGVSQNPRHKITKRGQNVTFRCDPISEHNRLYWYRQTLGQGPEFLTYFQNEAQLEKSRLLSDRFSAERPKGSFSTLEIQRTEQGDSAMYLCASSSSRGTGSDTQYFGPGTRLTVL.

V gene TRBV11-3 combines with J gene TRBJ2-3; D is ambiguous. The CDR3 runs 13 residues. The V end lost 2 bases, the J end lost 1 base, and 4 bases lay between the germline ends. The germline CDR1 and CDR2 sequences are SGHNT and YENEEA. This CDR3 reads CASSLSGTDTQYF. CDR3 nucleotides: TGTGCCAGCAGCTTAAGCGGCACAGATACGCAGTATTTT.

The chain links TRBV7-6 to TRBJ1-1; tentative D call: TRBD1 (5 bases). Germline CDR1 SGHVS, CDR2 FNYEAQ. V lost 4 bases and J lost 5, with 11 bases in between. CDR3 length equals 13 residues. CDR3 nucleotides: TGTGCCAGCAGCTCCCGCCCAGGGACTGAAGCTTTCTTT. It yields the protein CASSSRPGTEAFF.

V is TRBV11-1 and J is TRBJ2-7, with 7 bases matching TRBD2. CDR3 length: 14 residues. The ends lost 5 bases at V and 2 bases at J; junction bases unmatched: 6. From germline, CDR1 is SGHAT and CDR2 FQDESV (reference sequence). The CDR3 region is CASSPGRYPYEQYF. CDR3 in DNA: TGTGCCAGCAGCCCCGGGAGGTATCCCTACGAGCAGTACTTC.

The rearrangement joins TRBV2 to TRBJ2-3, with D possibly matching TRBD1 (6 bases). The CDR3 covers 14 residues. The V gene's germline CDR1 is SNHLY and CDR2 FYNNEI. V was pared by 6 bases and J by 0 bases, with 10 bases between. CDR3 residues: CASSEQGSTDTQYF. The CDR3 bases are TGTGCCAGCAGCGAGCAGGGGAGCACAGATACGCAGTATTTT.

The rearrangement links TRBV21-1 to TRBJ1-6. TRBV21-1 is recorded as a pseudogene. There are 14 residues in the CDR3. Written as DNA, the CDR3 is TGTGCCAGTCCTGGCACGCGGGGGAGATCACCCCTCCACTTT. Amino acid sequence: CASPGTRGRSPLHF.

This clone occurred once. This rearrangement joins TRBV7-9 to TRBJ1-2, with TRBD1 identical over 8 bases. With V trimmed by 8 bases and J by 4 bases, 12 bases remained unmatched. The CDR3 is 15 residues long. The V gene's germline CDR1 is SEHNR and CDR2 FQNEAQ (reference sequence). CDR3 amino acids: CASGGKDRAVYGYTF. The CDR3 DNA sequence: TGTGCCAGCGGTGGAAAGGACAGGGCGGTCTATGGCTACACCTTC.

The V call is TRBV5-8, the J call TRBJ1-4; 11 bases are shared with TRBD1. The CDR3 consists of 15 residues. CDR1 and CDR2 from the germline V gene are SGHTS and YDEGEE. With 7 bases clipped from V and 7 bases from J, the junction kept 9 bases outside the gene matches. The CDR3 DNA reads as TGTGCCAGCCTCAAACGGACAGGGGGCATTGAAAAACTGTTTTTT. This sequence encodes CASLKRTGGIEKLFF.

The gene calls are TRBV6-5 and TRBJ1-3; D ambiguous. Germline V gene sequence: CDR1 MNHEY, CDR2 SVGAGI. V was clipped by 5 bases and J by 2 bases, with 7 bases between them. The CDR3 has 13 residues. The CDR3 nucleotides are TGTGCCAGCAGTCTAGTTACTGGAAACACCATATATTTT. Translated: CASSLVTGNTIYF.

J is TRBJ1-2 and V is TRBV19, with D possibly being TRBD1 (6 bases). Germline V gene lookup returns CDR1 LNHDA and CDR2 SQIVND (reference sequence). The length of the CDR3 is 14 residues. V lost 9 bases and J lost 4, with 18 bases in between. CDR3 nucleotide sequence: TGTGCCAGCCTAGACAGGACTTCTCTCTATGGCTACACCTTC. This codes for CASLDRTSLYGYTF.

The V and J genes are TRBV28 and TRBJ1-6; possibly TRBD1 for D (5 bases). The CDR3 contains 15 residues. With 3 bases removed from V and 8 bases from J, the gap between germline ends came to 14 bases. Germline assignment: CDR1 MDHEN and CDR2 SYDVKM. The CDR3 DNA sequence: TGTGCCAGCAGTTTTGGCGGGGGGAAGGATTCACCCCTCCACTTT. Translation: CASSFGGGKDSPLHF.

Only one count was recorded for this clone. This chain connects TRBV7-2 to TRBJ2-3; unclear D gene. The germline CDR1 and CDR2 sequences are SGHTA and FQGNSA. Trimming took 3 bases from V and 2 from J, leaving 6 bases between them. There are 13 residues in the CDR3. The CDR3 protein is CASSFLATDTQYF. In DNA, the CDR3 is TGTGCCAGCAGCTTTTTGGCCACAGATACGCAGTATTTT.

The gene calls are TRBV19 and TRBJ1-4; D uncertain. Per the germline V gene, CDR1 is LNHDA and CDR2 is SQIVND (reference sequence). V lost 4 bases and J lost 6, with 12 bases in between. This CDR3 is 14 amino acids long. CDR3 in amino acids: CASSSLAGYEKLFF. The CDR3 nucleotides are TGTGCCAGTAGTAGTTTAGCGGGGTATGAAAAACTGTTTTTT.

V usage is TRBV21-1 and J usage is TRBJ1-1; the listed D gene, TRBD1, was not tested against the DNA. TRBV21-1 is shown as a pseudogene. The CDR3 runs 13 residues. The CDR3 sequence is CASSVASNTEAFF. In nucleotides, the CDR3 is TGTGCCAGCAGCGTGGCCTCAAACACTGAAGCTTTCTTT.

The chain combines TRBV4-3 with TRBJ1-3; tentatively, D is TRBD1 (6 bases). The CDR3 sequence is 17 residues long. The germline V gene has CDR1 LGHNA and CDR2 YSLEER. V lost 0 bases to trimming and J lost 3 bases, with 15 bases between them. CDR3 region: CASSQDLLRGRGNTIYF. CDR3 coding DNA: TGCGCCAGCAGCCAAGATCTCCTCAGGGGCCGTGGAAACACCATATATTTT.

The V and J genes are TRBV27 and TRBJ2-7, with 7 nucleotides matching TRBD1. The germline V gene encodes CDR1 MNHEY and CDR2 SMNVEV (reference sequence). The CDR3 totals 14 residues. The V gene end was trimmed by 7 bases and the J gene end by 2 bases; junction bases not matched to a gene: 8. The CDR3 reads CASKIGTETYEQYF. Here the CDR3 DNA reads TGTGCCAGCAAAATCGGGACAGAAACCTACGAGCAGTACTTC.